The TCR beta chain described here comes from a study of blood T cell repertoires in COVID-19. Across the whole study: Samples representing acute and convalescent COVID-19 were sourced from the United States, Italy and Spain. PBMCs, B-cell-depleted T cells, or T cells were the source of the cDNA or gDNA that made up the material.

The data were produced by immunoSEQ multiplex PCR, yet TCRdb's version contains in-frame clones alone and is incomplete. This table has approximately 200,000 clones, around 89% appearing once. Everyone who took part was 18 to 89 years old, and they came from about two dozen US areas. The study assigned cohorts using participant-reported clinical history. V was shortened by 1 base and J by 3 bases, with 10 bases between the two germline ends. Germline V gene sequence: CDR1 SGHNT, CDR2 YYREEE (reference sequence). The CDR3 has 14 amino acids. This receptor was identified in a man aged 25 to 40 who had recovered from COVID-19. The rearrangement joins TRBV5-4 to TRBJ1-1; D possibly corresponds to TRBD1 (5 bases). Source material: PBMCs or T cells enriched from blood (not recorded which). The CDR3 DNA sequence: TGTGCCAGCAGCTTGCCCGGGGGGTACACTGAAGCTTTCTTT. Translation gives CASSLPGGYTEAFF.